Presented here are 2 T cell receptor beta chains from one specimen sequenced in a study of blood T cell repertoires in COVID-19 (dated by TCRdb to about 2020). The library was built by means of the immunoSEQ multiplex PCR assay. What TCRdb holds here is the immuneACCESS table cut down to in-frame rearrangements. Part of the clones is not present; checked against another copy, under half of the missing clones reflect an unresolved V gene, and the others are unexplained. This sample gives hundreds of thousands of clones in total; 86% of them show up just once. Over 1.3% of the sample belongs to the ten largest clones. The sequencing sample was made of peripheral blood. Receptors were obtained from a woman aged 25 to 39 with active or convalescent COVID-19.

This chain's CDR3 is CASSETGGTDTQYF. DNA for the CDR3: TGTGCCAGCAGTGAAACAGGGGGCACAGATACGCAGTATTTT. V usage is TRBV28 and J usage is TRBJ2-3; 7 bases align to TRBD1. The germline gives CDR1 MDHEN, CDR2 SYDVKM. V was clipped by 5 bases and J by 1 base; unmatched bases: 3. The CDR3 loop spans 14 amino acids.

This clone was seen once. This rearrangement joins TRBV12-3 or TRBV12-4 to TRBJ1-2, with D maybe TRBD1 (5 bases). V was shortened by 6 bases and J by 4 bases, with 12 bases between the two germline ends. The CDR3 loop spans 13 amino acids. The CDR3 protein is CASSPGGVYGYTF. CDR3 nucleotide sequence: TGTGCCAGCAGCCCCGGGGGTGTCTATGGCTACACCTTC.